The rows below give T cell receptor beta chains drawn from one sample of a study of blood T cells in healthy people across ages. Using its own MiXCR run on the 5' RACE reads, TCRdb lists one record per CDR3 protein. The sample records around 1,000,000 distinct CDR3 sequences, under 30% being singletons. The data were also submitted as part of a second study, on T cells of mothers and their children.

Sequenced input: blood. These receptor sequences come from a girl aged 2-9 years in good health. CDR3s include the opening cysteine and the closing phenylalanine or tryptophan. The listing skips clone size in some rows; elsewhere it reads once, few, many or a size class.

few,TRBV20-1,TRBJ2-3,CSARGVAGADTQYF
few,TRBV4-3,TRBJ2-2,CASSQDGAATTGELFF
few,TRBV14,TRBJ2-5,CASSQDPVLHSQETQYF
few,TRBV11-3,TRBJ2-2,CASSLRLAGELFF
once,TRBV7-2,TRBJ2-1,CASSLGYDLNNEQFF
few,TRBV27,TRBJ2-1,CASSALEYSSGKFF
-,TRBV3-1,TRBJ1-2,CASSQGIRRRNYGYTF
-,TRBV4-2,TRBJ2-1,CASSQVNRENEQFF
-,TRBV11-2,TRBJ2-3,CASSSRGVSTDTQYF
few,TRBV25-1,TRBJ2-7,CASSEGPGLGAEQYF
-,TRBV7-3,TRBJ2-1,CASSGRGVDEQFF
-,TRBV12-3/TRBV12-4,TRBJ1-2,CASSLARVYGYTF
few,TRBV12-3/TRBV12-4,TRBJ2-6,CASSFRGCSSGANVLTF
many,TRBV2,TRBJ2-1,CASTGPYNEQFF
-,TRBV7-9,TRBJ1-2,CASSLVVTIYGYTF
-,TRBV20-1,TRBJ2-5,CSAFTPGGRTQETQYF
-,TRBV9,TRBJ2-7,CASSVFPGYEQYF
-,TRBV5-1,TRBJ1-2,CASSGTEDGYTF
-,TRBV7-2,TRBJ1-2,CASSRDRGRGYTF
few,TRBV6-1,TRBJ2-4,CASGVYMRDRGGLAKNIQYF
few,TRBV29-1,TRBJ1-2,CSVEDQGIYGYTF
-,TRBV20-1,TRBJ2-7,CSAGQGIGEQYF
-,TRBV4-1,TRBJ1-1,CASSQPRPSPGGSSTEAFF
-,TRBV28,TRBJ1-6,CASSFNRGPYNSPLHF
few,TRBV4-1,TRBJ2-5,CASSQTPGVNQEAQYF
-,TRBV12-3/TRBV12-4,TRBJ2-5,CASSLRTGGAGETQYF
-,TRBV7-3,TRBJ2-3,CASSSRTSASTDTQYF
few,TRBV6-2/TRBV6-3,TRBJ2-3,CASSYGGAADTRYF
few,TRBV29-1,-,CSAIRDSWAEQYF
-,TRBV5-1,TRBJ2-7,CASSFGVAGPYEQYF
-,TRBV20-1,TRBJ1-2,CSAVDREGWGYGYTF
few,TRBV7-9,TRBJ2-1,CASLILADNEQFF
-,TRBV20-1,TRBJ2-7,CSAESGGVVDEQYF
-,TRBV7-2,TRBJ2-4,CASSLAGEGIQYF
-,TRBV27,TRBJ2-1,CASRQDGTNYNEQFF
-,TRBV29-1,TRBJ2-1,CSVAQRSSYNEQFF
-,TRBV29-1,TRBJ2-5,CSVEPWGPGRETQYF
once,TRBV5-1,TRBJ1-4,CASAIRDANEKLFF
-,TRBV7-2,TRBJ2-3,CASSLVAAGEADTQYF
few,TRBV20-1,-,CSARDARSDYNEQFF
few,TRBV19,TRBJ1-5,CASSIARGQPQHF
-,TRBV2,TRBJ2-1,CASRGGGPSYNEQFF
-,TRBV7-9,TRBJ2-1,CASSLEAGVSYNEQFF
-,TRBV7-9,TRBJ2-4,CASSLQGTLAKNIQYF
few,TRBV6-2/TRBV6-3,-,CASSYNLGPYEQYF
-,TRBV20-1,TRBJ2-7,CSALRWAGTSGISSYEQDF